The 24 T cell receptor beta chains reported below all come from one sample, sequenced in a study of CD8+ T cells in alopecia areata. cDNA prepared by RNA extraction and subsequent reverse transcription served as the template for sequencing. Sequencing used immunoSEQ multiplex PCR; TCRdb keeps in-frame clones, though not all of them. The sample yields more than 95,000 clones, roughly two fifths seen once. Sequencing input: CD4+ T cells sorted from blood. Receptors originate from a human donor with alopecia areata.

The J gene is TRBJ2-1, the V gene TRBV15; 11 nucleotides align to TRBD1. Germline V gives CDR1 LNHNV, CDR2 YYDKDF (reference sequence). The J segment lost 3 bases and the V segment lost 4 bases, leaving 2 bases of the junction unmatched. The CDR3 runs 15 residues. The CDR3 sequence: CATSKGQGDYNEQFF. CDR3 sequence (DNA): TGTGCCACCAGCAAGGGACAGGGGGACTACAATGAGCAGTTCTTC.

The chain has TRBV4-3 and TRBJ2-2; perhaps TRBD1 as D (6 bases). Germline loops: CDR1 LGHNA, CDR2 YSLEER. This CDR3 contains 16 residues. Trimming cost V 1 base and J 0 bases, with 9 bases left between them. The CDR3 DNA sequence: TGCGCCAGCAGCCAAGTCCGGACAGCGAACACCGGGGAGCTGTTTTTT. This codes for CASSQVRTANTGELFF.

The chain carries TRBV7-2 and TRBJ2-1; 8 nucleotides line up with TRBD2. Germline V CDR1 and CDR2: SGHTA, FQGNSA. V lost 4 bases to trimming and J lost 3 bases; unmatched junction nucleotides: 17. The CDR3 runs to 19 residues. The CDR3 is CASSSPQRGTGGGYNEQFF. CDR3 in DNA: TGTGCCAGCAGCTCCCCGCAGCGCGGGACCGGGGGGGGCTACAATGAGCAGTTCTTC.

The sample holds a few counts of this clone. J is TRBJ2-7 and V is TRBV30; 8 bases agree with TRBD1. The CDR3 runs to 13 residues. Germline V lookup: CDR1 GTSNPN, CDR2 SVGIG (reference sequence). The trim removed 5 bases at V and 6 bases at J, leaving 9 bases unmatched. The CDR3 bases are TGTGCCTGGTGCCGACAGGGGTTAAGCGAGCAGTACTTC. It codes for CAWCRQGLSEQYF.

Regarding this clone: At one end, the junction sequence differs from germline, possibly due to a read error. This rearrangement joins TRBV7-7 to TRBJ2-7; 10 bases agree with TRBD1. Germline V gives CDR1 SSHAT, CDR2 FNYEAQ (reference sequence). This CDR3 is built from 13 residues. The CDR3 here is CASSRRTGGEQYF. Here the CDR3 DNA reads TGTGCTAGCAGCCGCCGGACAGGGGGCGAGCAGTACTTC. The whole variable domain, remainder taken from reference TRBV7-7 and TRBJ2-7, is GAGVSQSPRYKVTKRGQDVTLRCDPISSHATLYWYQQALGQGPEFLTYFNYEAQPDKSGLPSDRFSAERPEGSISTLTIQRTEQRDSAMYRCASSRRTGGEQYFGPGTRLTVT.

This clone was observed a few times. The genes are TRBV7-2 and TRBJ2-5; D is undetermined. CDR1 and CDR2 (germline): SGHTA, FQGNSA. With 4 bases removed from V and 10 bases from J, the gap between germline ends came to 16 bases. The CDR3 contains 13 residues. The CDR3 sequence is CASSSGSLRNQYF. CDR3 nucleotides: TGTGCCAGCAGCTCCGGTTCTCTGCGCAACCAGTACTTC.

This chain uses TRBV30 with TRBJ1-5, with D hard to call. Per the germline V gene, CDR1 is GTSNPN and CDR2 is SVGIG (reference sequence). The CDR3 is made up of 15 amino acids. Trimming took off 1 base at V and 5 bases at J, with 15 bases between the two ends. This CDR3 reads CAWSADNVHYQPQHF. CDR3 in DNA: TGTGCCTGGAGTGCCGATAACGTTCATTATCAGCCCCAGCATTTT.

V gene TRBV5-1 combines with J gene TRBJ2-7, with 9 bases fitting TRBD2. Germline trimming cut 0 bases from V and 6 bases from J; bases unmatched to any gene: 10. This CDR3 contains 16 residues. Germline-derived CDR1 and CDR2 are SGHRS and YFSETQ. The CDR3 spells CASSLVGGLAITEQYF. The CDR3 DNA sequence: TGCGCCAGCAGCTTGGTGGGGGGACTAGCAATCACCGAGCAGTACTTC.

This clone was found once. The chain recombines TRBV5-1 with TRBJ2-5; D uncertain. CDR1 and CDR2 from the germline V gene are SGHRS and YFSETQ. The CDR3 consists of 13 residues. The ends were cut back, 0 bases at V and 5 bases at J, with 8 bases in the middle. CDR3 DNA sequence: TGCGCCAGCAGCTTGGAGGCACGGGAGACCCAGTACTTC. Amino acids: CASSLEARETQYF.

The chain recombines TRBV27 with TRBJ1-1; D is uncertain. The CDR3 consists of 13 residues. The V end was cut by 8 bases, the J end by 3 bases, with 13 bases between. CDR1 is MNHEY and CDR2 is SMNVEV in the germline V gene (reference sequence). The CDR3 protein is CASGLRTDTEAFF. As DNA, the CDR3 is TGTGCCAGCGGGTTAAGAACCGACACTGAAGCTTTCTTT.

This clone has just a few counts. The rearrangement links TRBV4-2 to TRBJ1-4; 8 bases fit TRBD1. Losses at the gene ends were 2 bases for V and 0 bases for J; bases not matched to a gene: 8. Germline loops: CDR1 LGHNA, CDR2 YNFKEQ. CDR3 length: 18 amino acids. Here the CDR3 DNA reads TGTGCCAGCAGCCAAACCGGACAGGGCCAGGCAACTAATGAAAAACTGTTTTTT. Its translation is CASSQTGQGQATNEKLFF.

The rearrangement links TRBV29-1 to TRBJ2-7, with 8 bases aligning to TRBD2. Germline values: CDR1 SQVTM, CDR2 ANQGSEA. The CDR3 runs to 14 residues. Trimming removed 6 bases from V and 5 bases from J; junction bases left unmatched: 12. The CDR3, as DNA: TGCAGCGTGCGCAATGTACTAGCGGTTCACGAGCAGTACTTC. Amino acids: CSVRNVLAVHEQYF.

The chain couples TRBV30 to TRBJ2-1; possible D gene TRBD2, 5 bases. This CDR3 is built from 11 residues. V gave up 2 bases and J gave up 8 bases, with 7 bases separating them. CDR1 GTSNPN and CDR2 SVGIG come from the germline V gene (reference sequence). The CDR3 here is CAWSSRDEQFF. The CDR3 region has the DNA TGTGCCTGGAGTTCGAGGGATGAGCAGTTCTTC.

The rearrangement joins TRBV6-5 to TRBJ2-3; D uncertain. V lost 6 bases and J 2 bases, leaving 12 bases between the germline ends. Germline-derived CDR1 and CDR2 are MNHEY and SVGAGI. The CDR3 spans 14 residues. CDR3 protein: CASRLSLDTDTQYF. DNA of the CDR3: TGTGCCAGCAGGTTGTCTCTGGACACAGATACGCAGTATTTT.

This clone appeared a few times. The genes are TRBV7-2 and TRBJ2-5, with D hard to call. This CDR3 region has 13 residues. V shed 10 bases and J shed 5 bases, with 17 bases lying between them. Germline CDR1 is SGHTA and CDR2 is FQGNSA. CDR3 sequence (DNA): TGTGCCATCCGAACGTCGGCCGAGGAGACCCAGTACTTC. Amino acids: CAIRTSAEETQYF.

In its sample, this clone was seen a few times. V gene TRBV15 combines with J gene TRBJ2-5, with TRBD2 identical over 12 bases. CDR1 is LNHNV and CDR2 is YYDKDF in the germline V gene (reference sequence). The junction had 5 bases not matched to a gene; V was cut back by 4 bases and J by 2 bases. CDR3 size: 16 residues. Here the CDR3 reads CATSTWTSGEQETQYF. Here the CDR3 DNA reads TGTGCCACCAGCACTTGGACTAGCGGGGAACAAGAGACCCAGTACTTC.

The chain recombines TRBV2 with TRBJ2-7; 9 nucleotides align to TRBD1. J gave up 2 bases and V 9 bases, and 5 bases lay outside the gene matches. Per the germline V gene, CDR1 is SNHLY and CDR2 is FYNNEI. The CDR3 has 13 residues. In DNA, the CDR3 is TGTGCCAGAAAGGGACAGGGTCCCTACGAGCAGTACTTC. It yields the protein CARKGQGPYEQYF.

The genes are TRBV5-1 and TRBJ2-1, with 7 bases matching TRBD1. CDR3 size: 15 residues. V gave up 1 base and J gave up 4 bases; unmatched junction bases: 5. Germline V gene data show CDR1 as SGHRS and CDR2 as YFSETQ. The CDR3 protein is CASSLSDRAYNEQFF. DNA for the CDR3: TGCGCCAGCAGCTTGTCTGACAGGGCATACAATGAGCAGTTCTTC.

The chain is built from TRBV18 and TRBJ2-1; weak D call: TRBD1 (6 bases). Germline V gives CDR1 KGHSH, CDR2 LQKENI. V dropped 5 bases and J dropped 10 bases, with 15 bases sitting between them. This CDR3 has 13 amino acids. This chain's CDR3 is CASSASKGDEQFF. CDR3 DNA sequence: TGTGCCAGCTCAGCCTCTAAGGGGGACGAGCAGTTCTTC.

A remark on this clone: The germline gene is not matched at one end of the junction; a read error may be the cause. The chain employs TRBV30 and TRBJ2-1; 8 bases agree with TRBD2. This CDR3 comprises 14 residues. Germline V gene lookup returns CDR1 GTSNPN and CDR2 SVGIG (reference sequence). The CDR3 protein is CAWSVHGRASERFF. DNA of the CDR3: TGTGCCTGGAGTGTACACGGGAGGGCAAGTGAGCGGTTCTTC.

This clone was observed a few times. This chain connects TRBV29-1 to TRBJ2-3; D assignment may be TRBD1 or TRBD2 (5 bases each). V lost 4 bases to trimming and J lost 3 bases, with 11 bases between them. CDR3 size: 13 residues. In germline, CDR1 is SQVTM, CDR2 ANQGSEA. The CDR3 nucleotides read TGCAGCGTTGGAGGGGCCAATACAGATACGCAGTATTTT. Translation gives CSVGGANTDTQYF.

This clone was counted a few times. The V call is TRBV29-1, the J call TRBJ1-1, with D perhaps TRBD1 (6 bases). The CDR3 sequence is 13 residues long. The germline V and J ends were trimmed by 3 bases and 3 bases, with 11 bases remaining between them. In germline, CDR1 is SQVTM, CDR2 ANQGSEA. CDR3 loop: CSVDVGADTEAFF. The CDR3 DNA sequence: TGCAGCGTTGATGTGGGGGCCGACACTGAAGCTTTCTTT.

Notes on this clone: This same CDR3 is encoded by further DNA sequences in the sample. The rearrangement joins TRBV29-1 to TRBJ2-5; tentative D call: TRBD2 (5 bases). Deletions cut 7 bases from V and 5 bases from J, with 17 bases between. The CDR3 sequence is 13 residues long. Looked up from germline, CDR1 is SQVTM and CDR2 is ANQGSEA. CDR3 amino acids: CSADPGLSETQYF. The CDR3 DNA sequence: TGCAGCGCAGACCCGGGGTTATCGGAGACCCAGTACTTC. Looking up the rest from reference TRBV29-1 and TRBJ2-5 gives the full variable domain: SAVISQKPSRDICQRGTSLTIQCQVDSQVTMMFWYRQQPGQSLTLIATANQGSEATYESGFVIDKFPISRPNLTFSTLTVSNMSPEDSSIYLCSADPGLSETQYFGPGTRLLVL.

The gene calls are TRBV5-1 and TRBJ1-5, with D possibly being TRBD1 (6 bases). This CDR3 is 15 amino acids long. Trimming shortened V by 4 bases and J by 5 bases, and 16 bases separated the two germline ends. Per the germline V gene, CDR1 is SGHRS and CDR2 is YFSETQ. The CDR3 protein is CASSEGTTPYQPQHF. CDR3 DNA sequence: TGCGCCAGCAGCGAGGGGACAACACCATATCAGCCCCAGCATTTT.